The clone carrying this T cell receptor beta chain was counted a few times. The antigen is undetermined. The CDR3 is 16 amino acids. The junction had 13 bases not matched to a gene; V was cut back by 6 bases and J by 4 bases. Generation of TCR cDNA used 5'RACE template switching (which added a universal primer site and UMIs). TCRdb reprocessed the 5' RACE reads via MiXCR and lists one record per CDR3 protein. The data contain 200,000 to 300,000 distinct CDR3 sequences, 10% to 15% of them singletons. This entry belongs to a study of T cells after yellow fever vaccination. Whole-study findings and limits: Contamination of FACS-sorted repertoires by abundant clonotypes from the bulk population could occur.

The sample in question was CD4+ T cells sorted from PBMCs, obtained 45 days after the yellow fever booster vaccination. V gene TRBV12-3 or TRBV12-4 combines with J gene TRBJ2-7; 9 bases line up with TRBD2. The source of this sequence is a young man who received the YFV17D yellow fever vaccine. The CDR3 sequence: CASSHGTKREVYEQYF. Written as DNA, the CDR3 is TGTGCCAGCAGCCATGGGACTAAGCGGGAGGTTTACGAGCAGTACTTC.